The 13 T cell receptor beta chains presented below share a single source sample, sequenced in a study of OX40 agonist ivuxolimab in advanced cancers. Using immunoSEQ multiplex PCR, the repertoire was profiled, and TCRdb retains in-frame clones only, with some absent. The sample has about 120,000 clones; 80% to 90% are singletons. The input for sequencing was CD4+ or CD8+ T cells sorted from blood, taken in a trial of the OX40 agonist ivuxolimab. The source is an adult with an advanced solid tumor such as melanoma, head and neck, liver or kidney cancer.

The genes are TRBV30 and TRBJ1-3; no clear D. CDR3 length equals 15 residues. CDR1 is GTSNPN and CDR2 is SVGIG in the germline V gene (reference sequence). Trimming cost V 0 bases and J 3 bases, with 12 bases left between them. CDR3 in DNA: TGTGCCTGGAGTGTATACCCTATCGATGGAAACACCATATATTTT. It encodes CAWSVYPIDGNTIYF.

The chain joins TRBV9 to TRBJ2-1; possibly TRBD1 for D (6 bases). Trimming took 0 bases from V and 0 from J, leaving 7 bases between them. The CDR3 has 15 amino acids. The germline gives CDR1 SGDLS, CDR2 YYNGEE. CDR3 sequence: CASSVVGGSYNEQFF. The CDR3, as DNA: TGTGCCAGCAGCGTAGTAGGGGGCTCCTACAATGAGCAGTTCTTC.

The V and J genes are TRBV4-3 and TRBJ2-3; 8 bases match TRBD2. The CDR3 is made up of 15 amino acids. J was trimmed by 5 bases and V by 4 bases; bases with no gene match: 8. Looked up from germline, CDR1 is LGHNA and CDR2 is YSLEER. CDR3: CASSRESGGRDTQYF. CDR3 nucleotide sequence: TGCGCCAGCAGCCGCGAGAGCGGGGGTAGAGATACGCAGTATTTT.

The CDR3 bases are TGTGCCAGCAGCGTAGGGGGCTGGAACACTGAAGCTTTCTTT. Translating gives CASSVGGWNTEAFF. The chain is built from TRBV7-8 and TRBJ1-1; 7 bases are shared with TRBD1. V dropped 5 bases and J dropped 1; count of bases not matched to a gene: 4. Germline assignment: CDR1 SGHVS and CDR2 FQNEAQ. This CDR3 is built from 14 residues. The full variable domain, its missing parts supplied by reference TRBV7-8 and TRBJ1-1, is GAGVSQSPRYKVAKRGQDVALRCDPISGHVSLFWYQQALGQGPEFLTYFQNEAQLDKSGLPSDRFFAERPEGSVSTLKIQRTQQEDSAVYLCASSVGGWNTEAFFGQGTRLTVV.

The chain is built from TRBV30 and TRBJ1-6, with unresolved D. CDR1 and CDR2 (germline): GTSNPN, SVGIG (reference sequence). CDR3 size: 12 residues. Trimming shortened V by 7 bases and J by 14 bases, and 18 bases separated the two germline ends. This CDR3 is CASLLPGMTLHF. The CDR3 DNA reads TGTGCCTCCCTTCTACCGGGAATGACCCTCCACTTT. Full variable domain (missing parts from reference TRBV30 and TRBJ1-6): SQTIHQWPATLVQPVGSPLSLECTVEGTSNPNLYWYRQAAGRGLQLLFYSVGIGQISSEVPQNLSASRPQDRQFILSSKKLLLSDSGFYLCASLLPGMTLHFGNGTRLTVT.

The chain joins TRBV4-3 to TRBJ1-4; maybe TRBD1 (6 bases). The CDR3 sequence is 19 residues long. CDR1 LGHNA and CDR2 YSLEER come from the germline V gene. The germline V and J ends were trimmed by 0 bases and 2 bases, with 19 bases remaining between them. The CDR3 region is CASSQDWVGGKATNEKLFF. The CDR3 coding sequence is TGCGCCAGCAGCCAAGATTGGGTGGGGGGCAAGGCGACTAATGAAAAACTGTTTTTT.

The CDR3 DNA reads TGTGCCAGCAGTGACGGAGGGACGGTGTCCTACGAGCAGTACTTC. This codes for CASSDGGTVSYEQYF. The V gene is TRBV6-1, the J gene TRBJ2-7; D perhaps matches TRBD2 (6 bases). CDR1 and CDR2 (germline): MNHNS, SASEGT. This CDR3 has 15 residues. Trimming removed 3 bases from V and 1 base from J, with 13 bases in between.

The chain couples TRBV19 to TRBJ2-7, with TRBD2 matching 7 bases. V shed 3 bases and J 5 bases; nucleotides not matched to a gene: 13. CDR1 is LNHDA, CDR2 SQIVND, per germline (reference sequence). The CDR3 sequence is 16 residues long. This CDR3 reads CASSISPVGGTDEQYF. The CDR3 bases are TGTGCCAGTAGTATCTCCCCAGTCGGGGGGACCGACGAGCAGTACTTC.

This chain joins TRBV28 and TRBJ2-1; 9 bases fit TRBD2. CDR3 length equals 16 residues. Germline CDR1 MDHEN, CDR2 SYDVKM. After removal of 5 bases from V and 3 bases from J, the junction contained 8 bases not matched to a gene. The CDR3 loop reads CASSGPTSGIYNEQFF. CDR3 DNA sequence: TGTGCCAGCAGTGGGCCGACTAGCGGTATCTACAATGAGCAGTTCTTC.

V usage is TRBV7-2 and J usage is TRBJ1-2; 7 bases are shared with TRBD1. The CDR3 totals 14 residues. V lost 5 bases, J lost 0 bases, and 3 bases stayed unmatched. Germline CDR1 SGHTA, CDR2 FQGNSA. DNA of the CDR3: TGTGCCAGCAGCCCGACAGGGTCTAACTATGGCTACACCTTC. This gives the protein CASSPTGSNYGYTF.

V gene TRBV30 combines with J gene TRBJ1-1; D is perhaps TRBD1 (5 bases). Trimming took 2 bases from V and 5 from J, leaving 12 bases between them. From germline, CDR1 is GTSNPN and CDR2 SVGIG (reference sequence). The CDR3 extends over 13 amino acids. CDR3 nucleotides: TGTGCCTGGAGTTGGGCAGGGCAAACTGAAGCTTTCTTT. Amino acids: CAWSWAGQTEAFF.

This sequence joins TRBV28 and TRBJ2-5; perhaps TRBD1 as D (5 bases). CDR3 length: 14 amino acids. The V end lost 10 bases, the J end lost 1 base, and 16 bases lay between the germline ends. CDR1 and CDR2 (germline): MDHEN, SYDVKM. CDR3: CATQSGAAQETQYF. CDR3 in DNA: TGTGCCACCCAGTCTGGGGCAGCCCAAGAGACCCAGTACTTC.

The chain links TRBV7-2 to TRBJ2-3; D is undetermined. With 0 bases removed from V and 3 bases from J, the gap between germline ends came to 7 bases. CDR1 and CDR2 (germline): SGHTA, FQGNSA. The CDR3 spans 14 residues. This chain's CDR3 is CASSLAMGTDTQYF. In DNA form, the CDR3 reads TGTGCCAGCAGCTTAGCGATGGGTACAGATACGCAGTATTTT.